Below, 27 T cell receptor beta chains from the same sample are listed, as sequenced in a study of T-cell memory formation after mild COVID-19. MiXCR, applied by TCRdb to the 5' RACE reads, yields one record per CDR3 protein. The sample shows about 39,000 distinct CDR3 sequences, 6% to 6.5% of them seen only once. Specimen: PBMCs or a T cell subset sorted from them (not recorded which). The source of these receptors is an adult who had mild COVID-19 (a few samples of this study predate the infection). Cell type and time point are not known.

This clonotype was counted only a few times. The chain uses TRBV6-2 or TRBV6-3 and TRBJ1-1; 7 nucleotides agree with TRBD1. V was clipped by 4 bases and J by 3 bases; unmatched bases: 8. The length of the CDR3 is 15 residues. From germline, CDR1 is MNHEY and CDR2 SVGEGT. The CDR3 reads CASSFDREWDTEAFF. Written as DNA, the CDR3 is TGTGCCAGCAGTTTCGACAGGGAGTGGGACACTGAAGCTTTCTTT.

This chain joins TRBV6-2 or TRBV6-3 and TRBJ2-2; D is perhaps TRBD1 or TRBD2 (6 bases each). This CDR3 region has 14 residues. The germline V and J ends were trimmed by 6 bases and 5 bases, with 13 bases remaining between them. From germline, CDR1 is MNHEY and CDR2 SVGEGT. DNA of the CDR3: TGTGCCAGCAGGGGGGCGACTAGTACCGGGGAGCTGTTTTTT. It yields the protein CASRGATSTGELFF.

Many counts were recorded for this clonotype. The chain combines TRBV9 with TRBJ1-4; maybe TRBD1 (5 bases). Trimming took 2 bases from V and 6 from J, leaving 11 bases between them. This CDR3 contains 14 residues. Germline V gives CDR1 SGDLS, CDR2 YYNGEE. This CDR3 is CASSVQGGDEKLFF. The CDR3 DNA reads TGTGCCAGCAGCGTGCAGGGTGGTGATGAAAAACTGTTTTTT.

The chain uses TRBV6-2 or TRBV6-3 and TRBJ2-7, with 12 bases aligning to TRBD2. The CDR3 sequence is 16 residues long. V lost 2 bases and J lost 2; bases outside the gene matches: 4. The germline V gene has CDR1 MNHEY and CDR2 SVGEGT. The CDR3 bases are TGTGCCAGCAGTTACCCCCTAGCGGGAGGGCCCTACGAGCAGTACTTC. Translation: CASSYPLAGGPYEQYF.

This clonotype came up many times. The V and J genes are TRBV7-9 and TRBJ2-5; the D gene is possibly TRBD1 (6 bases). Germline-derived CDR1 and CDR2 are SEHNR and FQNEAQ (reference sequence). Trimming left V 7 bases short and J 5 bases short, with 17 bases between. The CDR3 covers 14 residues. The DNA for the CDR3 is TGTGCCAGCACCTCAGGAGTGACAGGCGAGACCCAGTACTTC. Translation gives CASTSGVTGETQYF.

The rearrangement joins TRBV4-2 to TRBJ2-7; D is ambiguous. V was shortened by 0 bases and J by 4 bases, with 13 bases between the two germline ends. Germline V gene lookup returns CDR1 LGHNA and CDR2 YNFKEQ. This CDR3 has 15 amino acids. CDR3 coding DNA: TGTGCCAGCAGCCAAGATCAGGTAAACCAATACGAGCAGTACTTC. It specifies CASSQDQVNQYEQYF.

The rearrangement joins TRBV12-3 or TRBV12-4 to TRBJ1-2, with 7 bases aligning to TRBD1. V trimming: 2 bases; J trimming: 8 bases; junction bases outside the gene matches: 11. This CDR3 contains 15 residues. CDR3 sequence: CASSLSTGARGGYTF. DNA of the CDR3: TGTGCCAGCAGTTTAAGTACAGGGGCAAGAGGAGGCTACACCTTC.

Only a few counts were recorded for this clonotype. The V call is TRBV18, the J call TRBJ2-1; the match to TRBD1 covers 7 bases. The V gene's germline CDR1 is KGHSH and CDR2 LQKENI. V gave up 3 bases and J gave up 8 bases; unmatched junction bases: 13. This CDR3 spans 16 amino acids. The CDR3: CASSPMRLVQGDEQFF. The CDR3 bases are TGTGCCAGCTCACCCATGCGGCTAGTGCAGGGGGATGAGCAGTTCTTC.

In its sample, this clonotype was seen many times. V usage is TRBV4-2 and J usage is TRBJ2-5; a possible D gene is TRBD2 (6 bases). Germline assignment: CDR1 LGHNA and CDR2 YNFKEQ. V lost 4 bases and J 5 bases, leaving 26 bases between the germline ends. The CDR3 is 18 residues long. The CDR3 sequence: CASSPFMGGGGRAETQYF. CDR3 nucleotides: TGTGCCAGCAGCCCGTTCATGGGAGGTGGGGGACGTGCGGAGACCCAGTACTTC.

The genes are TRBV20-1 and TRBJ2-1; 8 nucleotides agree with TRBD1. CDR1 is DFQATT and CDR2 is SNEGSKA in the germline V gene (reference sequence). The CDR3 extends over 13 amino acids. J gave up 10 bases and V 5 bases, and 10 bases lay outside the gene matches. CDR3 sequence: CSAHGLGQGEQFF. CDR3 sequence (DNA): TGCAGTGCTCATGGACTCGGACAGGGCGAGCAGTTCTTC.

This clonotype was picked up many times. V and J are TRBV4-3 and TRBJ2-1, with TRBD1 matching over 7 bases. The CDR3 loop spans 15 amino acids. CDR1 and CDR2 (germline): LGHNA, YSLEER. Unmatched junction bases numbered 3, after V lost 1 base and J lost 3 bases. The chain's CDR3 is CASSQVGQSYNEQFF. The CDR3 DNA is TGCGCCAGCAGCCAAGTGGGACAGAGCTACAATGAGCAGTTCTTC.

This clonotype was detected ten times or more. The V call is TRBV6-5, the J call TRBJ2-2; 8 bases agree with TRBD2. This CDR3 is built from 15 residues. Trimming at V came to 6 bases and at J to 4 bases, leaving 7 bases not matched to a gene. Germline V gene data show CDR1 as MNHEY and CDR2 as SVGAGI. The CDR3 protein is CASRAGTRVTGELFF. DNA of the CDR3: TGTGCCAGCAGGGCCGGGACTAGGGTCACCGGGGAGCTGTTTTTT.

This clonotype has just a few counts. The DNA for the CDR3 is TGTGCCAGCAGTGTTATGGACAGTTTTTACAATGAGCAGTTCTTC. Amino acid sequence: CASSVMDSFYNEQFF. The V and J genes are TRBV12-3 or TRBV12-4 and TRBJ2-1; a weak D match, TRBD1 (6 bases). The CDR3 contains 15 residues. Trimming cost V 5 bases and J 4 bases, with 15 bases left between them.

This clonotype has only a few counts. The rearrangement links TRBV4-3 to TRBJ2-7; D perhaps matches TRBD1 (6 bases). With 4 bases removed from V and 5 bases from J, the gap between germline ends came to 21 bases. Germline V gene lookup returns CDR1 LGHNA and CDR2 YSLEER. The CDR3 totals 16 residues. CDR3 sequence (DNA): TGCGCCAGCAGCCGAGACCCAGTAACAGGGATCCACGAGCAGTACTTC. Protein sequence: CASSRDPVTGIHEQYF.

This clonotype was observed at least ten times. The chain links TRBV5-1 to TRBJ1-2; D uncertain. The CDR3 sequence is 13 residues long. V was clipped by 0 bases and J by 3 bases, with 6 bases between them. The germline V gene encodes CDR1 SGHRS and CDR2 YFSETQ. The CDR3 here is CASSLVSDYGYTF. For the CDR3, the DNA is TGCGCCAGCAGCTTGGTCTCGGACTATGGCTACACCTTC. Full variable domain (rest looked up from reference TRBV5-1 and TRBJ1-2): KAGVTQTPRYLIKTRGQQVTLSCSPISGHRSVSWYQQTPGQGLQFLFEYFSETQRNKGNFPGRFSGRQFSNSRSEMNVSTLELGDSALYLCASSLVSDYGYTFGSGTRLTVV.

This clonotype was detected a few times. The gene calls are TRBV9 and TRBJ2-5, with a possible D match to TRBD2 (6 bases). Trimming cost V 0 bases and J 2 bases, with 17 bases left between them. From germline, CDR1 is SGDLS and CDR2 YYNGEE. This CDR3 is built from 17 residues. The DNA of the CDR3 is TGTGCCAGCAGCGTAGCCGGGGAGGCTAGCGAGCAAGAGACCCAGTACTTC. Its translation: CASSVAGEASEQETQYF.

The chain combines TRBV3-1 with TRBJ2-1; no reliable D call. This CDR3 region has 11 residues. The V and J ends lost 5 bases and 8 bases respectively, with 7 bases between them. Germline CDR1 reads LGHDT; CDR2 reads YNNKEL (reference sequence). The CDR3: CASSNAHEQFF. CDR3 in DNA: TGTGCCAGCAGCAACGCCCATGAGCAGTTCTTC.

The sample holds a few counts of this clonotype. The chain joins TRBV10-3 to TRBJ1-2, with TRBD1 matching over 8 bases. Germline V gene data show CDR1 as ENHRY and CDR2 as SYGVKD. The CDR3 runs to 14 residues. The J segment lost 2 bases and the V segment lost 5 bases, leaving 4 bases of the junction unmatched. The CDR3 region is CAISPTGANYGYTF. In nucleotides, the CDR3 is TGTGCCATCAGTCCGACAGGGGCAAACTATGGCTACACCTTC.

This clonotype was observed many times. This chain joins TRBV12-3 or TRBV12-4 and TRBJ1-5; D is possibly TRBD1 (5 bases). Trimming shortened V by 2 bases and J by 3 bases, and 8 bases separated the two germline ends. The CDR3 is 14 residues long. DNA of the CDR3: TGTGCCAGCAGTTTACGGGGGAACAATCAGCCCCAGCATTTT. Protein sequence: CASSLRGNNQPQHF.

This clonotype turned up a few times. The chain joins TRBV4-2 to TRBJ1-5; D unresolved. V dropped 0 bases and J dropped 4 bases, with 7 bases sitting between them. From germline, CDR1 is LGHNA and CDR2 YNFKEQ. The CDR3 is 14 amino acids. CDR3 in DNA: TGTGCCAGCAGCCAAGATGTTGGGAATCAGCCCCAGCATTTT. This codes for CASSQDVGNQPQHF.

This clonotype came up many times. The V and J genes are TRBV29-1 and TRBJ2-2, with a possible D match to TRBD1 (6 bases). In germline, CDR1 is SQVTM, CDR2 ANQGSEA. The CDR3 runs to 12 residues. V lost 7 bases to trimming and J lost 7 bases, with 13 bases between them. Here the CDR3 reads CSGRQAGGELFF. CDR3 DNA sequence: TGCAGCGGTCGACAGGCCGGCGGGGAGCTGTTTTTT.

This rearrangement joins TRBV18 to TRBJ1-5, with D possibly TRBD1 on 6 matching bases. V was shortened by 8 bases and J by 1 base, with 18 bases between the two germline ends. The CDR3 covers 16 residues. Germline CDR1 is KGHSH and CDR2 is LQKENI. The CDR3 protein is CASPEDSNGSNQPQHF. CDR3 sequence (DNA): TGTGCCAGCCCGGAGGACAGTAATGGAAGCAATCAGCCCCAGCATTTT.

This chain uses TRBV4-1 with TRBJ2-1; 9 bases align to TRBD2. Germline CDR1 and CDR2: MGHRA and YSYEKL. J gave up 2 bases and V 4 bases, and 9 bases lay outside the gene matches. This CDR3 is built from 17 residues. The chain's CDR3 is CASSPRTSANTYNEQFF. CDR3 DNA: TGCGCCAGCAGCCCGAGGACTAGCGCCAATACCTACAATGAGCAGTTCTTC.

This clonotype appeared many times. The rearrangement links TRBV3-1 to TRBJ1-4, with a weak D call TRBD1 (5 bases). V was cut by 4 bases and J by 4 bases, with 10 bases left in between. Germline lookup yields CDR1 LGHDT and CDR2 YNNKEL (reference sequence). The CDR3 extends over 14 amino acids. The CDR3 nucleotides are TGTGCCAGCAGCCGGAGAGGACATAATGAAAAACTGTTTTTT. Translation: CASSRRGHNEKLFF.

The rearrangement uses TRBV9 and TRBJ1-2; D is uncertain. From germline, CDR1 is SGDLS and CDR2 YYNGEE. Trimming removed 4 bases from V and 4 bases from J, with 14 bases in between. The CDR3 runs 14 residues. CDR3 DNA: TGTGCCAGCAGCCTTACCCCTGACATCTATGGCTACACCTTC. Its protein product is CASSLTPDIYGYTF.

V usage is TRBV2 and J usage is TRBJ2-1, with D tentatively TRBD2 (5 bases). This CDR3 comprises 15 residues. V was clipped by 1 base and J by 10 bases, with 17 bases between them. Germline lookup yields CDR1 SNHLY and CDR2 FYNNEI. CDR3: CASSEVGQTGEEQFF. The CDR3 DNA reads TGTGCCAGCAGTGAAGTCGGCCAAACCGGGGAAGAGCAGTTCTTC.

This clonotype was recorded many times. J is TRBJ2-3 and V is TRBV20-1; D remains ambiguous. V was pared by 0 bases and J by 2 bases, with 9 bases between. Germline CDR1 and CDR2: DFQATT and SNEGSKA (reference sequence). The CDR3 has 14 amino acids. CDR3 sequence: CSARDNLYTDTQYF. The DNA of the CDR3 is TGCAGTGCTAGAGATAACTTATACACAGATACGCAGTATTTT.